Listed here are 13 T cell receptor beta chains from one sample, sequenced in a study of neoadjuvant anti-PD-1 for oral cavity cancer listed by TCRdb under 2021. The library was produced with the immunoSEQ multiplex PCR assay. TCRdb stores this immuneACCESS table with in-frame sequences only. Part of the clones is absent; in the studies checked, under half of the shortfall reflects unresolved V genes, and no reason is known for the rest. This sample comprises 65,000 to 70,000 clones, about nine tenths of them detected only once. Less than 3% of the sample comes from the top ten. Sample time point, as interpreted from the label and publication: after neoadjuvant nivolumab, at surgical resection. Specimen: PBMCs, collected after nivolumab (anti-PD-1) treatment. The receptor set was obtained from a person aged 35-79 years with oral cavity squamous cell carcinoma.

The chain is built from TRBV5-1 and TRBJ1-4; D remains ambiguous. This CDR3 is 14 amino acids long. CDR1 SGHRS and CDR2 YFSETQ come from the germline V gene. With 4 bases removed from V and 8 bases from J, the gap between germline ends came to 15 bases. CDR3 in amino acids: CASSRRGLGEKLFF. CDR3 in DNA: TGCGCCAGCAGCCGACGAGGGCTTGGAGAAAAACTGTTTTTT.

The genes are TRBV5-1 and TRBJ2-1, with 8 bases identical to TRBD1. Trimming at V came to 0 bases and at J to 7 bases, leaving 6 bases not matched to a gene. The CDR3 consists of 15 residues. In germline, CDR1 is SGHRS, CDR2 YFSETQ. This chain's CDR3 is CASSLEGTGGNEQFF. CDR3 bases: TGCGCCAGCAGCTTGGAAGGGACAGGTGGGAATGAGCAGTTCTTC.

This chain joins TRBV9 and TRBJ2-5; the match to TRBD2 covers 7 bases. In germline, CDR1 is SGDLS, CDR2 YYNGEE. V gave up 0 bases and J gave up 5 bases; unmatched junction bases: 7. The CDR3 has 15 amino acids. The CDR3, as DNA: TGTGCCAGCAGCGTAGCTACGGGGGGAGTTGAGACCCAGTACTTC. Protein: CASSVATGGVETQYF.

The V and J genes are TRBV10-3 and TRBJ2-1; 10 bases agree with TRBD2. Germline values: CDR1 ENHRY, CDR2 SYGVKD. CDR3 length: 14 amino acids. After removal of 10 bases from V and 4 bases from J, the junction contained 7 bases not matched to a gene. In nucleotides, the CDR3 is TGTGCCACCGTTGGGACTAGCGCTTACAATGAGCAGTTCTTC. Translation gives CATVGTSAYNEQFF.

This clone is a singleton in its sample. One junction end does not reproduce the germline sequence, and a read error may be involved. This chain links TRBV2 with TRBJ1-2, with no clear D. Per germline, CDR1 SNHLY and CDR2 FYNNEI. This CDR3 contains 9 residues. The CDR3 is CASSEAQIF. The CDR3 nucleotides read TGTGCCAGCAGTGAAGCTCAGATCTTC.

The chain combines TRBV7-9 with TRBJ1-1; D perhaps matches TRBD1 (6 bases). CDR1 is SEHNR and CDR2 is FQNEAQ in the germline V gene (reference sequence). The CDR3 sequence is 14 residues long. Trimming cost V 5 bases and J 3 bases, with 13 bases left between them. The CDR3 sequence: CASSLQGSDTEAFF. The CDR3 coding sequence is TGTGCCAGCAGCCTACAGGGATCCGACACTGAAGCTTTCTTT.

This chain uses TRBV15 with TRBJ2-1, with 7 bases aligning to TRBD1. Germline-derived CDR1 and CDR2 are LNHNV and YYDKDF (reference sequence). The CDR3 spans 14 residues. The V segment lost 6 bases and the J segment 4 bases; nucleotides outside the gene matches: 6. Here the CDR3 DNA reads TGTGCCACCAGGTCGACAGGGCTTTACAATGAGCAGTTCTTC. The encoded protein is CATRSTGLYNEQFF.

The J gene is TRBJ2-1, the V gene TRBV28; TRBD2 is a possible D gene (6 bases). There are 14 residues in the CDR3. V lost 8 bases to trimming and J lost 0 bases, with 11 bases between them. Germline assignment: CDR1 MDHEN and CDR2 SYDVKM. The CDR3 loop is CASAGGSSYNEQFF. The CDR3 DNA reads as TGTGCCAGCGCCGGAGGGAGCTCCTACAATGAGCAGTTCTTC.

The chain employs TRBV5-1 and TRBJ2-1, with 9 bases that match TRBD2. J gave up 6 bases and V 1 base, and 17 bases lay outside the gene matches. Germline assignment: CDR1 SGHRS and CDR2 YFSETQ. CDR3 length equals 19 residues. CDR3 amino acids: CASSLFASGNPLSGNEQFF. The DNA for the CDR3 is TGCGCCAGCAGCTTGTTCGCTAGCGGGAATCCCCTCTCTGGCAATGAGCAGTTCTTC.

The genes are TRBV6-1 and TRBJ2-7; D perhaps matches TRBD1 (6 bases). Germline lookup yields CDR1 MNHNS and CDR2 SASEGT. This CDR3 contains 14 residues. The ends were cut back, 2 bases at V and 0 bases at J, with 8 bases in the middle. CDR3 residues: CASSETGSSYEQYF. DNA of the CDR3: TGTGCCAGCAGTGAAACAGGGAGCTCCTACGAGCAGTACTTC.

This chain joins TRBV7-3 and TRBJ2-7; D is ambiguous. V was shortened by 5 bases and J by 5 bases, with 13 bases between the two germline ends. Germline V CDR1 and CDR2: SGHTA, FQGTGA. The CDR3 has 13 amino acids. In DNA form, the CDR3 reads TGTGCCAGCAGCCTCACAAGGTTGGACGAGCAGTACTTC. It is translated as CASSLTRLDEQYF.

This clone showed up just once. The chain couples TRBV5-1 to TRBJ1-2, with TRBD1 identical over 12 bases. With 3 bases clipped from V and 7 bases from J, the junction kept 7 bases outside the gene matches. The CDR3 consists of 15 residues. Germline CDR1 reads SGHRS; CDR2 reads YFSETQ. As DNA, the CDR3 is TGCGCCAGCAGCTGGGGGACAGGGGGCCCGGCTGGCTACACCTTC. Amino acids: CASSWGTGGPAGYTF. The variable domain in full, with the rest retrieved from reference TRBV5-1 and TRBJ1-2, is KAGVTQTPRYLIKTRGQQVTLSCSPISGHRSVSWYQQTPGQGLQFLFEYFSETQRNKGNFPGRFSGRQFSNSRSEMNVSTLELGDSALYLCASSWGTGGPAGYTFGSGTRLTVV.

The CDR3 here is CASDGTAGLQPQHF. For the CDR3, the DNA is TGTGCCAGTGACGGGACAGCCGGTCTGCAGCCCCAGCATTTT. The chain combines TRBV19 with TRBJ1-5, with 7 positions matching TRBD1. CDR3 length: 14 amino acids. Germline trimming cut 8 bases from V and 7 bases from J; bases unmatched to any gene: 11. CDR1 LNHDA and CDR2 SQIVND come from the germline V gene (reference sequence). The entire variable domain, with the rest obtained from reference TRBV19 and TRBJ1-5, is as follows: DGGITQSPKYLFRKEGQNVTLSCEQNLNHDAMYWYRQDPGQGLRLIYYSQIVNDFQKGDIAEGYSVSREKKESFPLTVTSAQKNPTAFYLCASDGTAGLQPQHFGDGTRLSIL.